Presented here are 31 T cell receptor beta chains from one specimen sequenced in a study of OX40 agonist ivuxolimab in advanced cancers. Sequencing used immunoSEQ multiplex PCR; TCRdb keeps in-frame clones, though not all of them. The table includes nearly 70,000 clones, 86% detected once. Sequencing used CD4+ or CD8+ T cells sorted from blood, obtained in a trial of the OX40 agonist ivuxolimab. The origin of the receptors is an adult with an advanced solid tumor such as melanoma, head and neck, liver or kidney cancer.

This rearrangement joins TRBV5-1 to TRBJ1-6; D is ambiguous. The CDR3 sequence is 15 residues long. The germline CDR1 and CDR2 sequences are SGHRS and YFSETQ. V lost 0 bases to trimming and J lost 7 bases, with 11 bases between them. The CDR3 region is CASSLDFPMNSPLHF. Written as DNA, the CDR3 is TGCGCCAGCAGCTTGGACTTCCCCATGAATTCACCCCTCCACTTT.

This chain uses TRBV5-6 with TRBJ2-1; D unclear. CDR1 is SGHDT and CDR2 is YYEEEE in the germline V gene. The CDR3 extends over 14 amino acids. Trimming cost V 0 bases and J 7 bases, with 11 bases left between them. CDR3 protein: CASSLEGLANEQFF. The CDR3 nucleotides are TGTGCCAGCAGCTTGGAAGGATTGGCGAATGAGCAGTTCTTC.

CDR3 residues: CASSYIQGREAFF. CDR3 bases: TGCGCCAGCAGCTACATACAGGGTCGAGAAGCTTTCTTT. The V call is TRBV5-1, the J call TRBJ1-1; weak D call: TRBD1 (6 bases). The CDR3 runs to 13 residues. The V end lost 3 bases, the J end lost 8 bases, and 14 bases lay between the germline ends. The germline V gene has CDR1 SGHRS and CDR2 YFSETQ.

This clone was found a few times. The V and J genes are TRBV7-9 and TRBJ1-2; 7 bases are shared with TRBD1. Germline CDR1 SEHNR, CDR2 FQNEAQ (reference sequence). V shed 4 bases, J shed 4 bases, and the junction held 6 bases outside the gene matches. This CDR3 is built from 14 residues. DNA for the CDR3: TGTGCCAGCAGCTCGGAAGGGGGCCGCTATGGCTACACCTTC. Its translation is CASSSEGGRYGYTF.

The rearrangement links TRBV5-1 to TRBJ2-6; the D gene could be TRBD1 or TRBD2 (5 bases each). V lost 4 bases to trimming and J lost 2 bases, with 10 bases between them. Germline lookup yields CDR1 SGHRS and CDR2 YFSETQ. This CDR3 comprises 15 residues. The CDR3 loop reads CASSPGTPGANVLTF. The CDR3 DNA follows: TGCGCCAGCAGCCCCGGGACCCCTGGGGCCAACGTCCTGACTTTC.

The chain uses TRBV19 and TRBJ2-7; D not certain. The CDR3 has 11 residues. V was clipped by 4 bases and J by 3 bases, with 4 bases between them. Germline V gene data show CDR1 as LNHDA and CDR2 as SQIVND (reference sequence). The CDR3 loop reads CASSTGYEQYF. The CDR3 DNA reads TGTGCCAGTAGTACTGGCTACGAGCAGTACTTC.

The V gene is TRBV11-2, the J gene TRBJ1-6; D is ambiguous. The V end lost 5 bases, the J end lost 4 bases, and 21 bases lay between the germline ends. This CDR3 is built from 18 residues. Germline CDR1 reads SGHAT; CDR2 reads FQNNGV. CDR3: CASSGGRGVAVYNSPLHF. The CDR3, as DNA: TGTGCCAGCAGCGGCGGGCGCGGGGTAGCGGTTTATAATTCACCCCTCCACTTT.

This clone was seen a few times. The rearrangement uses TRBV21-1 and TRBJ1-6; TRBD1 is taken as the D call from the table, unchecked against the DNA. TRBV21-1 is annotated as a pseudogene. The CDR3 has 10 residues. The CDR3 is CASMGRPLHF. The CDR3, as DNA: TGTGCCAGCATGGGCCGGCCCCTCCACTTT.

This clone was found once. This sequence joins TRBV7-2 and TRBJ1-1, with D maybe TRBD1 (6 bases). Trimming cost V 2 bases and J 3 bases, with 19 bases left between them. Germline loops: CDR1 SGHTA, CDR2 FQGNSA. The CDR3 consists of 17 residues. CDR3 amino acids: CASSLMRQGGGHTEAFF. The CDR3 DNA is TGTGCCAGCAGCTTAATGCGTCAGGGCGGGGGGCACACTGAAGCTTTCTTT.

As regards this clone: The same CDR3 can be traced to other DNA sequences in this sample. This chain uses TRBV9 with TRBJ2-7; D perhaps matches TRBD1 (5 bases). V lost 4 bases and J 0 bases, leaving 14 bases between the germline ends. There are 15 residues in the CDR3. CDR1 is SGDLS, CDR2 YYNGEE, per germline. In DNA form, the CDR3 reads TGTGCCAGCAGCCCCCGACAGACCCACTCCTACGAGCAGTACTTC. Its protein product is CASSPRQTHSYEQYF.

The CDR3 here is CASSLTETGDEQFF. The CDR3 coding sequence is TGCGCCAGCAGCTTGACGGAGACGGGCGATGAGCAGTTCTTC. The chain joins TRBV5-1 to TRBJ2-1, with no clear D. The V and J ends lost 1 base and 8 bases respectively, with 13 bases between them. The CDR3 is 14 amino acids. CDR1 is SGHRS, CDR2 YFSETQ, per germline.

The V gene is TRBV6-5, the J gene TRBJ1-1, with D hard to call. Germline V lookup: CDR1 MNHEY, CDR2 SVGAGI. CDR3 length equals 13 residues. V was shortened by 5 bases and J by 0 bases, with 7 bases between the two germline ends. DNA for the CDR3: TGTGCCAGCAGTGGCAGGATGAACACTGAAGCTTTCTTT. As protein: CASSGRMNTEAFF.

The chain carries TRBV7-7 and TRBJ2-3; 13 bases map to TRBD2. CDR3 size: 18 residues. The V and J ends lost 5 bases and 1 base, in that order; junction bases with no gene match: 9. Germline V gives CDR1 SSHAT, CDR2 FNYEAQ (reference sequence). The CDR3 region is CASSLGTSGVGGTDTQYF. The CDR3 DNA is TGTGCCAGCAGCCTAGGGACTAGCGGGGTTGGGGGCACAGATACGCAGTATTTT.

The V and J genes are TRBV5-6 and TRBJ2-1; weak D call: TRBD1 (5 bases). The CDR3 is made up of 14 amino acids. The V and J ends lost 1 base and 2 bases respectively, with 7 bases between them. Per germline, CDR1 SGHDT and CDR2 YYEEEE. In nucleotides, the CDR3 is TGTGCCAGCAGCTTGCCAGGGACCTACAATGAGCAGTTCTTC. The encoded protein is CASSLPGTYNEQFF.

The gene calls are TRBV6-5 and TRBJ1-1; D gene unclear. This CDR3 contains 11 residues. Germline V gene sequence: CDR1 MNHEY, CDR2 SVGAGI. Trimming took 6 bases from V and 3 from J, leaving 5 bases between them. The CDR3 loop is CASRTHTEAFF. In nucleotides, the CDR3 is TGTGCCAGCAGAACACACACTGAAGCTTTCTTT.

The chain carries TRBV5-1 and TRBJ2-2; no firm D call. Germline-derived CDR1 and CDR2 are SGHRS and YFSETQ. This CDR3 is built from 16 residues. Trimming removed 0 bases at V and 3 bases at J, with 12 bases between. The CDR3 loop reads CASSLEDAGYTGELFF. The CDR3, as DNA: TGCGCCAGCAGCTTGGAGGACGCCGGGTACACCGGGGAGCTGTTTTTT.

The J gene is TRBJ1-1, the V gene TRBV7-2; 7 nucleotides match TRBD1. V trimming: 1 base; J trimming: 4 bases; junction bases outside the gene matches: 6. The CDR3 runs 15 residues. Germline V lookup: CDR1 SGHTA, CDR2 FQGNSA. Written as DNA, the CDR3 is TGTGCCAGCAGCTTAGGGGGACAGAGCCGCACTGAAGCTTTCTTT. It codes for CASSLGGQSRTEAFF.

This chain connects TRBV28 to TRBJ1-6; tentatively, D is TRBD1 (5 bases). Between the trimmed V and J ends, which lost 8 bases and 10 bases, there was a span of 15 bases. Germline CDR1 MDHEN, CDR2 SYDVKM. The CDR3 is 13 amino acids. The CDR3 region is CASGAYSGSPLHF. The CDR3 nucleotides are TGTGCCAGCGGGGCCTACAGTGGATCACCCCTCCACTTT.

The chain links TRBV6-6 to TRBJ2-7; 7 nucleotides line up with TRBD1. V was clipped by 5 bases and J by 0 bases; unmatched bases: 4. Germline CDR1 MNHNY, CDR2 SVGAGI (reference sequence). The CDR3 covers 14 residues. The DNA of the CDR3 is TGTGCCAGCAGTCACGGGACAGCCTCCTACGAGCAGTACTTC. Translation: CASSHGTASYEQYF.

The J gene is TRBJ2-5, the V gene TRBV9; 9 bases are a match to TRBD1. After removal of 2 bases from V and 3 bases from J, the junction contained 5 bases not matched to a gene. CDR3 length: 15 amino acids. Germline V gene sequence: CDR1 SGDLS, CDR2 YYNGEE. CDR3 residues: CASSVDRGLEETQYF. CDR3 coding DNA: TGTGCCAGCAGCGTGGACAGGGGACTTGAAGAGACCCAGTACTTC.

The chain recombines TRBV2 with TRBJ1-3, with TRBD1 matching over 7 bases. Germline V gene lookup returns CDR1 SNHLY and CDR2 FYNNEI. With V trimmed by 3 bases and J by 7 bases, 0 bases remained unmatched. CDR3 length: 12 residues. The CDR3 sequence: CASSEDRNTIYF. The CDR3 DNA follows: TGTGCCAGCAGTGAGGACAGGAACACCATATATTTT.

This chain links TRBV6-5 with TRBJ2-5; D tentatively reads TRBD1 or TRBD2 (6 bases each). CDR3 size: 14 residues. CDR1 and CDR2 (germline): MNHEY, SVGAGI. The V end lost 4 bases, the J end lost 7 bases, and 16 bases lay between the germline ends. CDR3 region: CASSSLAGGGTQYF. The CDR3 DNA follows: TGTGCCAGCAGTTCACTCGCCGGGGGCGGGACCCAGTACTTC.

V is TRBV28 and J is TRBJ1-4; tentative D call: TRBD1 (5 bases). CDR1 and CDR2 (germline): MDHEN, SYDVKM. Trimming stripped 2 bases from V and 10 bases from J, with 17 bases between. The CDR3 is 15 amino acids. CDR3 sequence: CASSLADGLGGKLFF. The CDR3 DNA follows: TGTGCCAGCAGTTTAGCGGACGGTTTGGGGGGAAAACTGTTTTTT.

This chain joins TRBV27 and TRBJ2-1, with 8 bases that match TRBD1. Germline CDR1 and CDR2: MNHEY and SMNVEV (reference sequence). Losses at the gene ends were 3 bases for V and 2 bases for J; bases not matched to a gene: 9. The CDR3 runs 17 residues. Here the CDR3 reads CASSLLAPGQAYNEQFF. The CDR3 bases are TGTGCCAGCAGTTTGCTCGCCCCGGGACAGGCCTACAATGAGCAGTTCTTC.

The CDR3 sequence: CASLGTGDHYGYTF. The CDR3 DNA sequence: TGTGCCAGCCTCGGGACAGGGGACCACTATGGCTACACCTTC. This chain links TRBV6-1 with TRBJ1-2; 10 bases are a match to TRBD1. This CDR3 spans 14 amino acids. The ends lost 8 bases at V and 3 bases at J; junction bases unmatched: 6. Germline-derived CDR1 and CDR2 are MNHNS and SASEGT.

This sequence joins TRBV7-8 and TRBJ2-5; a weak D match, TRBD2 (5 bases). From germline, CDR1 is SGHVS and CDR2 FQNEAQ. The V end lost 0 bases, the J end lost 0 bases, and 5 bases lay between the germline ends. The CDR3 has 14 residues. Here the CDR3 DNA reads TGTGCCAGCAGCTTAGCCGGGAACCAAGAGACCCAGTACTTC. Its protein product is CASSLAGNQETQYF. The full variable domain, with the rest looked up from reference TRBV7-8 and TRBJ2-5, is GAGVSQSPRYKVAKRGQDVALRCDPISGHVSLFWYQQALGQGPEFLTYFQNEAQLDKSGLPSDRFFAERPEGSVSTLKIQRTQQEDSAVYLCASSLAGNQETQYFGPGTRLLVL.

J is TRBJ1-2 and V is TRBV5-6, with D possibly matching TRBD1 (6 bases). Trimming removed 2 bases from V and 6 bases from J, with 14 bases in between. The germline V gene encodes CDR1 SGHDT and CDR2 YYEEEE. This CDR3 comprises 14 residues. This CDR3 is CASSFRGAQHGYTF. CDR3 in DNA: TGTGCCAGCAGCTTCCGGGGGGCGCAGCATGGCTACACCTTC.

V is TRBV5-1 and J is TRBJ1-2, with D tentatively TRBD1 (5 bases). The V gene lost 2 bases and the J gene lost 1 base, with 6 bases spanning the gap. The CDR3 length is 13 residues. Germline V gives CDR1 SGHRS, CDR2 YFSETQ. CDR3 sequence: CASSLQDNYGYTF. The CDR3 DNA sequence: TGCGCCAGCAGCTTACAGGATAACTATGGCTACACCTTC.

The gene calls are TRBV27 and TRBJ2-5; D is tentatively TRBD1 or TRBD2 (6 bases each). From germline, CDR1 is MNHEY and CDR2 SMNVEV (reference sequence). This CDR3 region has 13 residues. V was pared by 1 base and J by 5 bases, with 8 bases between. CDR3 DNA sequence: TGTGCCAGCAGTTTATGGGGGGCCGAGACCCAGTACTTC. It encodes CASSLWGAETQYF.

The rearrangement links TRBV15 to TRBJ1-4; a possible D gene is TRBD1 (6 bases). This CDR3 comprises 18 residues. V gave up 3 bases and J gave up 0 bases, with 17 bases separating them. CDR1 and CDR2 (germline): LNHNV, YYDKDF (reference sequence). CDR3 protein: CATSRRQGRGATNEKLFF. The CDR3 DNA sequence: TGTGCCACCAGCAGGCGTCAGGGGAGGGGAGCAACTAATGAAAAACTGTTTTTT.

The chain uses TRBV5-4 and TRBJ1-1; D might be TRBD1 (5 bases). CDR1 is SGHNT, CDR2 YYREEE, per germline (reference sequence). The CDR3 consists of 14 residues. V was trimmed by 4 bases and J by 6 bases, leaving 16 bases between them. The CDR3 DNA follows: TGTGCCAGCAGCAGAGAGACAGAATGGGCTGAAGCTTTCTTT. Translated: CASSRETEWAEAFF.